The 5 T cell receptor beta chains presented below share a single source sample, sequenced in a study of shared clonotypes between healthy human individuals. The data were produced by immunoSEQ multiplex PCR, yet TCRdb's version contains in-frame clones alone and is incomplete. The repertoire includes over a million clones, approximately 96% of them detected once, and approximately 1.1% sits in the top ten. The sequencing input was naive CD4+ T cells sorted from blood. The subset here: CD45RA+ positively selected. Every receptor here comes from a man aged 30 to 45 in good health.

The CDR3 loop reads CAWSPYRDRGLNEQFF. CDR3 DNA sequence: TGTGCCTGGAGTCCATACCGGGACAGGGGGTTGAATGAGCAGTTCTTC. The rearrangement uses TRBV30 and TRBJ2-1; 11 bases match TRBD1. CDR3 length: 16 residues. Germline V gene lookup returns CDR1 GTSNPN and CDR2 SVGIG (reference sequence). V shed 2 bases, J shed 7 bases, and the junction held 10 bases outside the gene matches.

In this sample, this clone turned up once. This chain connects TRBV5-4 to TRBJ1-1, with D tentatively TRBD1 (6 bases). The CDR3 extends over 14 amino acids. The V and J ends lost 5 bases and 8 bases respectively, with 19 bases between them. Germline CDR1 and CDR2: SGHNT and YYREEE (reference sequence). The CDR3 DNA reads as TGTGCCAGCAGGTCTGAGAAGGAACAGGGCGAAGCTTTCTTT. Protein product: CASRSEKEQGEAFF.

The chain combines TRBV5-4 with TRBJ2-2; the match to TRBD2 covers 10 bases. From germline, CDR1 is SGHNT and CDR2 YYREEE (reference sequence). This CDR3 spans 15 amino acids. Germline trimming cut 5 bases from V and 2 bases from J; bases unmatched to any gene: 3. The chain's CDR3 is CASRPSGSNTGELFF. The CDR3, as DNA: TGTGCCAGCAGACCTAGCGGGAGCAACACCGGGGAGCTGTTTTTT.

This chain's CDR3 is CASSPFRYGYEQYF. DNA of the CDR3: TGTGCCAGCAGCCCCTTTAGATACGGGTACGAGCAGTACTTC. This chain connects TRBV7-9 to TRBJ2-7; D remains ambiguous. Germline CDR1 is SEHNR and CDR2 is FQNEAQ (reference sequence). The CDR3 runs to 14 residues. Trimming took 5 bases from V and 4 from J, leaving 15 bases between them.

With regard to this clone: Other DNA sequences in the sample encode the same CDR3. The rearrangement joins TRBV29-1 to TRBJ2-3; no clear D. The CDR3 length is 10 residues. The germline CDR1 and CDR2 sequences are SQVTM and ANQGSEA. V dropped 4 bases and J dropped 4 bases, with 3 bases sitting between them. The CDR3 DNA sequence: TGCAGCGTTGGTTCAGATACGCAGTATTTT. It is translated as CSVGSDTQYF.